This TCR beta chain came from a study of post-analysis software for immune sequencing data (dated by TCRdb to about 2015). For context, the study as a whole: The recorded disease courses included relapsing-remitting, secondary progressive and progressive-relapsing multiple sclerosis, and some patients had no subtype annotation. The multiple sclerosis patient repertoires were compared with 10 to 12 previously published healthy control repertoires from donors aged roughly 6 to 25 years. A subset of samples was prepared in parallel using single-end sample barcoding, then pooled and co-amplified after Illumina adapter ligation. Study-level results and caveats: Direct clustering with F measure revealed strong co-clustering of samples prepared in the same batch, which led to a batch-effect correction. Significantly lower normalized Chao1 diversity was found in multiple sclerosis patients than in controls, suggesting substantial peripheral T-cell clonal expansion. The control group was slightly older than the multiple sclerosis patient group.

The receptor library was made with PCR. This sample was sequenced with an Illumina HiSeq 2500. To reduce PCR and sequencing biases, unique molecular identifiers were incorporated into the TCR beta cDNA libraries. Roughly 500,000 cDNA molecules were obtained per 1 to 10 million input T cells, so each molecule approximated one T cell. The patient libraries were prepared and sequenced using the same protocol as the earlier healthy control dataset. Within a given batch, samples were prepared together, multiplexed and sequenced on the same HiSeq lane. As for the original processing: Raw barcoded reads were processed with MIGEC, and single-read molecular identifier groups were discarded before consensus assembly and CDR3 extraction. VDJtools was used for post-analysis of the clonotype tables, and diversity was normalized by down-sampling every dataset to the size of the smallest sample. In repertoire overlap clustering, CDR3 amino acid sequences, but not nucleotide sequences, were matched to correct batch-related cross-sample contamination. Using fastp trimming at Q25 and MiXCR clonotype assembly, TCRdb reanalyzed the public sequencing data and kept in-frame beta chains. CDR3 protein duplicates are merged, each entry listing the most common genes and DNA. The V and J calls shown here were made by TCRdb, not taken from the authors' results. In all, the sample holds approximately 250,000 distinct CDR3 sequences, and less than 40% of those were seen once. The top ten clones comprise under 5.5% of the sample.

This clonotype occurred many times. What antigen it recognizes has not been identified. Base qualities were left out, and no much larger clone turns up one base away. To demonstrate the VDJtools post-analysis software, TCR beta repertoires were profiled from the peripheral blood of 10 to 15 young patients with multiple sclerosis. The multiple sclerosis patients were children and adolescents between roughly 6 and 17 years of age. Sequencing was carried out using blood. The clonotype originates from a girl aged 5 to 17 with multiple sclerosis.

The CDR3 reads as follows: CASEGPSRSSSYNEQFF. DNA sequence: TGTGCCAGTGAAGGGCCTAGCCGATCGAGCTCCTACAATGAGCAGTTCTTC. Recombination connected TRBV19 to TRBJ2-1; TRBD2 is perhaps the D gene, given 5 matching bases. Trimming takes 8 bases from V and 0 bases from J, and the germline ends sit 20 bases apart. The CDR3 starts with the cysteine, ends with the phenylalanine, and has 17 residues. Only CDR3 DNA remains: 51 bases, in frame from the first base. From the germline V gene (reference sequence), CDR1 is LNHDA and CDR2 is SQIVND.